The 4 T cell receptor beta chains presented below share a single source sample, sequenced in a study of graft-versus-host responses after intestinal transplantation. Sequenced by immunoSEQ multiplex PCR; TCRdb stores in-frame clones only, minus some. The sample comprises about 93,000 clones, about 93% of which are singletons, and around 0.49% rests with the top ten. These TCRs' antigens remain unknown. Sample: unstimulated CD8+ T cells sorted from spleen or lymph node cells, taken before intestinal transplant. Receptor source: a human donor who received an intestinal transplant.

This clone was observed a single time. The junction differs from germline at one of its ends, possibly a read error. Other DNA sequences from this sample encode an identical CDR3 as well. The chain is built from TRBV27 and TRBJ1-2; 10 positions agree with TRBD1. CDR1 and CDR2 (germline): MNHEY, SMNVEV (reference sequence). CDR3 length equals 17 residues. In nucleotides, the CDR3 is TGTGCCAGCAGTGCCGGGACAGGGGTACCAGTTAACTACGGCTACACCTTC. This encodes CASSAGTGVPVNYGYTF.

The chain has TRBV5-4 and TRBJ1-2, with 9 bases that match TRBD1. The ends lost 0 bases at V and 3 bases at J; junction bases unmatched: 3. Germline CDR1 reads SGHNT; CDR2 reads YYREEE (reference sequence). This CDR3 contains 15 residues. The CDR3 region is CASSLAQGADYGYTF. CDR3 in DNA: TGTGCCAGCAGCTTGGCACAGGGGGCGGACTATGGCTACACCTTC.

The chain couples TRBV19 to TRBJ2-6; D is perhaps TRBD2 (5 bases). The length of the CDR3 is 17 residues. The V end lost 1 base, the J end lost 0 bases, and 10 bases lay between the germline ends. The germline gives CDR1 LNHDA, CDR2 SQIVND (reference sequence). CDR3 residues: CASSIGLGSSGANVLTF. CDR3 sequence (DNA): TGTGCCAGTAGTATAGGTTTAGGGAGCTCTGGGGCCAACGTCCTGACTTTC.

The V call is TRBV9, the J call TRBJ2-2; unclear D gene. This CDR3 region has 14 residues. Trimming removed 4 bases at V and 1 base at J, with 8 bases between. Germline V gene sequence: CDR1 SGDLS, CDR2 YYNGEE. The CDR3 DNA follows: TGTGCCAGCAGCTCGACAATGAACACCGGGGAGCTGTTTTTT. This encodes CASSSTMNTGELFF.